A single sample is the source of the 3 T cell receptor beta chains below, sequenced in a study of identical twins. Each CDR3 protein gets one entry after TCRdb re-called the 5' RACE reads with MiXCR. The sample holds approximately 230,000 distinct CDR3 sequences, under 8.5% seen once. The sample also formed part of further work on T cells expressing NK-cell markers.

Sequencing used CD8+ T cells sorted from blood. These receptors all come from a woman younger than 35 in good health.

This clonotype was counted a few times. The chain uses TRBV6-2 or TRBV6-3 and TRBJ2-2; no reliable D call. Trimming shortened V by 6 bases and J by 7 bases, and 3 bases separated the two germline ends. CDR1 and CDR2 from the germline V gene are MNHEY and SVGEGT. The CDR3 extends over 10 amino acids. This chain's CDR3 is CASRRGELFF. In DNA, the CDR3 is TGTGCCAGCAGACGCGGGGAGCTGTTTTTT.

The rearrangement uses TRBV20-1 and TRBJ2-7, with D perhaps matching TRBD2 (6 bases). The ends were cut back, 5 bases at V and 4 bases at J, with 15 bases in the middle. The CDR3 consists of 13 residues. Looked up from germline, CDR1 is DFQATT and CDR2 is SNEGSKA (reference sequence). The CDR3 loop is CSAPLAKPYEQYF. CDR3 DNA: TGCAGTGCTCCTCTAGCGAAACCTTACGAGCAGTACTTC.

This clonotype appeared many times. V gene TRBV7-4 combines with J gene TRBJ1-1, with TRBD1 as a possible D gene (6 bases). The V end lost 7 bases, the J end lost 7 bases, and 10 bases lay between the germline ends. Germline V CDR1 and CDR2: SGHVT, SQSDAQ. The CDR3 runs to 11 residues. The DNA for the CDR3 is TGTGCCAGCATAGGACAGAATGAAGCTTTCTTT. The encoded protein is CASIGQNEAFF. Full variable domain (missing parts from reference TRBV7-4 and TRBJ1-1): GAGVSQSPRYKVAKRGRDVALRCDSISGHVTLYWYRQTLGQGSEVLTYSQSDAQRDKSGRPSGRFSAERPERSVSTLKIQRTEQGDSAVYLCASIGQNEAFFGQGTRLTVV.